The 17 T cell receptor beta chains reported below all come from one sample, sequenced in a study of blood T cell repertoires in COVID-19. Produced via immunoSEQ multiplex PCR; TCRdb's table is partial and in-frame only. The sample lists some 110,000 clones; roughly 86% were seen once. The sequencing sample was made of peripheral blood. All receptors come from a man aged 40-49 years with acute or convalescent COVID-19.

This clone was seen a few times. J is TRBJ2-1 and V is TRBV7-2; 11 bases are a match to TRBD2. CDR1 and CDR2 from the germline V gene are SGHTA and FQGNSA. The CDR3 runs to 15 residues. The trim removed 1 base at V and 9 bases at J, leaving 5 bases unmatched. The CDR3 DNA is TGTGCCAGCAGCTTAGTCGAACTAGCGGGAGTTGAGCAGTTCTTC. Protein product: CASSLVELAGVEQFF.

This sequence joins TRBV7-2 and TRBJ2-1, with D possibly TRBD2 on 7 matching bases. CDR1 is SGHTA and CDR2 is FQGNSA in the germline V gene. The V gene lost 3 bases and the J gene lost 7 bases, with 13 bases spanning the gap. This CDR3 has 14 residues. The CDR3 nucleotides are TGTGCCAGCAGCTTCTCGCGGGGGCGGAATGAGCAGTTCTTC. It encodes CASSFSRGRNEQFF.

This sequence joins TRBV6-5 and TRBJ1-4, with D unresolved. In germline, CDR1 is MNHEY, CDR2 SVGAGI. Trimming pared 7 bases from V and 0 bases from J, leaving 12 bases between. The CDR3 totals 15 residues. CDR3 DNA sequence: TGTGCCAGCAACGACCAGGCCACAACTAATGAAAAACTGTTTTTT. Residues: CASNDQATTNEKLFF.

V and J are TRBV11-1 and TRBJ2-2; 10 bases fit TRBD2. CDR3 length: 16 amino acids. Per the germline V gene, CDR1 is SGHAT and CDR2 is FQDESV (reference sequence). V was pared by 1 base and J by 6 bases, with 5 bases of the junction left unmatched. The DNA of the CDR3 is TGTGCCAGCAGCTTAGACACTAGCGGGGTACCCGGGGAGCTGTTTTTT. Translated, it gives CASSLDTSGVPGELFF.

The gene calls are TRBV5-8 and TRBJ2-7, with D perhaps matching TRBD2 (6 bases). Between the trimmed V and J ends, which lost 1 base and 3 bases, there was a span of 17 bases. Germline CDR1 is SGHTS and CDR2 is YDEGEE. This CDR3 is built from 16 residues. The CDR3 region is CASSLPMGWGGYEQYF. CDR3 nucleotides: TGTGCCAGCAGCTTGCCCATGGGTTGGGGAGGCTACGAGCAGTACTTC.

The J gene is TRBJ1-5, the V gene TRBV6-6; D is unresolved. CDR3 length equals 12 residues. CDR1 is MNHNY, CDR2 SVGAGI, per germline (reference sequence). The ends were cut back, 2 bases at V and 6 bases at J, with 5 bases in the middle. Written as DNA, the CDR3 is TGTGCCAGCAGTTACGCAGGTCAGCCCCAGCATTTT. It translates to CASSYAGQPQHF.

The gene calls are TRBV3-1 (or the pseudogene TRBV3-2) and TRBJ1-1; TRBD1 might be the D (5 bases). Germline loops: CDR1 LGHDT, CDR2 YNNKEL (reference sequence). CDR3 length: 15 residues. The germline V and J ends were trimmed by 4 bases and 0 bases, with 12 bases remaining between them. The CDR3 is CASSPYAGLNTEAFF. DNA for the CDR3: TGTGCCAGCAGCCCGTATGCAGGGTTGAACACTGAAGCTTTCTTT.

CDR3 nucleotide sequence: TGTGCCAGCAGACCTCCAGGGTTTAATGAAGCTTTCTTT. This gives the protein CASRPPGFNEAFF. V is TRBV6-2 or TRBV6-3 and J is TRBJ1-1, with D possibly being TRBD1 (5 bases). This CDR3 region has 13 residues. Germline CDR1 and CDR2: MNHEY and SVGEGT. Trimming removed 6 bases at V and 7 bases at J, with 15 bases between.

The chain couples TRBV4-1 to TRBJ1-2, with D perhaps TRBD1 (5 bases). V dropped 0 bases and J dropped 4 bases, with 15 bases sitting between them. The V gene's germline CDR1 is MGHRA and CDR2 YSYEKL. This CDR3 comprises 16 residues. CDR3 loop: CASSQEGRGMGYGYTF. DNA of the CDR3: TGCGCCAGCAGCCAAGAAGGGAGGGGAATGGGCTATGGCTACACCTTC.

The count of this clone is one. The CDR3 spells CASSYSAGYSNQPQHF. In nucleotides, the CDR3 is TGTGCCAGCAGTTACTCGGCAGGTTATAGCAATCAGCCCCAGCATTTT. The V and J genes are TRBV6-2 or TRBV6-3 and TRBJ1-5; D is unclear. The germline V gene encodes CDR1 MNHEY and CDR2 SVGEGT. The CDR3 length is 16 residues. Between the trimmed V and J ends, which lost 0 bases and 0 bases, there was a span of 9 bases.

In its sample, this clone was seen a few times. V and J are TRBV19 and TRBJ2-2, with 9 bases matching TRBD2. V lost 3 bases, J lost 5 bases, and 10 bases stayed unmatched. The CDR3 contains 17 residues. CDR1 and CDR2 (germline): LNHDA, SQIVND (reference sequence). The DNA of the CDR3 is TGTGCCAGTAGTATCAGGAGCGGGGGGTCGAGTACCGGGGAGCTGTTTTTT. Translated: CASSIRSGGSSTGELFF.

This clone was seen only once. V and J are TRBV12-3 or TRBV12-4 and TRBJ2-5; D remains unclear. The length of the CDR3 is 12 residues. V was clipped by 4 bases and J by 7 bases, with 10 bases between them. The CDR3 loop is CASSSASGTQYF. The DNA of the CDR3 is TGTGCCAGCAGTTCGGCATCGGGGACCCAGTACTTC.

The chain recombines TRBV7-9 with TRBJ1-1, with 10 bases that match TRBD1. The CDR3 totals 18 residues. The germline V gene encodes CDR1 SEHNR and CDR2 FQNEAQ (reference sequence). The ends lost 5 bases at V and 0 bases at J; junction bases unmatched: 12. The CDR3 nucleotides are TGTGCCAGCAGCGCAAAAACCGGGACAGGGGCGATGAACACTGAAGCTTTCTTT. This sequence encodes CASSAKTGTGAMNTEAFF.

V and J are TRBV6-4 and TRBJ2-1; 9 bases map to TRBD1. CDR1 is MRHNA, CDR2 SNTAGT, per germline. CDR3 length: 13 amino acids. Trimming removed 6 bases from V and 9 bases from J; junction bases left unmatched: 6. CDR3 nucleotides: TGTGCCAGCAGCCCCGACAGGGGGATTGAGCAGTTCTTC. Protein sequence: CASSPDRGIEQFF.

The genes are TRBV5-1 and TRBJ2-2; D possibly corresponds to TRBD1 (6 bases). There are 15 residues in the CDR3. Germline CDR1 and CDR2: SGHRS and YFSETQ. The ends were cut back, 0 bases at V and 1 base at J, with 7 bases in the middle. The CDR3 region is CASSLGGQNTGELFF. CDR3 in DNA: TGCGCCAGCAGCTTGGGGGGACAGAACACCGGGGAGCTGTTTTTT.

The gene calls are TRBV19 and TRBJ1-5; maybe TRBD1 (5 bases). V lost 3 bases and J lost 7, with 10 bases in between. The length of the CDR3 is 13 residues. CDR1 and CDR2 (germline): LNHDA, SQIVND (reference sequence). DNA of the CDR3: TGTGCCAGTAGTATTGGGCAGGGCCAGCCCCAGCATTTT. As protein: CASSIGQGQPQHF.

The gene calls are TRBV4-2 and TRBJ2-5; D is unclear. With 0 bases removed from V and 4 bases from J, the gap between germline ends came to 6 bases. CDR1 is LGHNA and CDR2 is YNFKEQ in the germline V gene. CDR3 length equals 13 residues. CDR3 sequence: CASSQESSETQYF. The CDR3 region has the DNA TGTGCCAGCAGCCAAGAATCATCAGAGACCCAGTACTTC.